This entry lists 18 T cell receptor beta chains sequenced from one sample in a study of regulatory T cells in long-lasting Graves disease (dated by TCRdb to the early 2020s). Library creation used multiplex PCR. These reads were obtained on an Illumina HiSeq 4000. iRepertoire HTBI primers and Arm-PCR amplification of CDR3 regions were used to construct TCR beta libraries. The public reads were reanalyzed by TCRdb: fastp trimming at Q25, MiXCR alignment, in-frame beta chains only. Entries are consolidated by CDR3 protein sequence, retaining the most common genes and DNA. The sample data list 400,000 to 650,000 distinct CDR3 sequences, and around 16% of these were observed just once. More than 20% of the sample goes to the ten largest clones. The time point label on this specimen signifies: newly diagnosed GD, antithyroid drugs for less than 3 months. For both TCR sequencing and RNA sequencing, RNA was extracted from PBMCs using TRIzol.

These data were also filed under a second study, of T cells in Graves' hyperthyroidism and ophthalmopathy.

The material sequenced was peripheral blood mononuclear cells (PBMCs), taken at new diagnosis, from a patient treated with antithyroid drugs. Every receptor here comes from a woman aged 40 to 65 with Graves disease. Donor details come from another sample of the same person, matched by shared clones.

This chain joins TRBV6-2 or TRBV6-3 and TRBJ1-1; no clear D. V lost 11 bases, J lost 1 base, and 23 bases lay in between. The CDR3 runs 16 residues. CDR1 MNHEY and CDR2 SVGEGT come from the germline V gene. The CDR3: CAGKPPPGGTNTEAFF. For the CDR3, the DNA is TGTGCCGGCAAACCCCCGCCAGGAGGCACGAACACTGAAGCTTTCTTT.

This clonotype was seen repeatedly, ten times or more. The chain uses TRBV2 and TRBJ2-2; the D call may be TRBD1 or TRBD2 (5 bases each). The CDR3 loop spans 17 amino acids. V was clipped by 4 bases and J by 2 bases, with 17 bases between them. Germline V lookup: CDR1 SNHLY, CDR2 FYNNEI. The CDR3 is CASSVPRDGPNTGELFF. The CDR3 nucleotides are TGTGCCAGCAGTGTACCCCGGGACGGACCCAACACCGGGGAGCTGTTTTTT.

The rearrangement links TRBV5-1 to TRBJ2-5; 10 nucleotides match TRBD2. The CDR3 contains 13 residues. CDR1 and CDR2 from the germline V gene are SGHRS and YFSETQ. V dropped 8 bases and J dropped 2; count of bases not matched to a gene: 3. CDR3 residues: CASTSGVQETQYF. The CDR3 DNA reads TGCGCCAGTACTAGCGGGGTACAAGAGACCCAGTACTTC.

This chain connects TRBV7-2 to TRBJ2-1; D is possibly TRBD1 (6 bases). There are 17 residues in the CDR3. V was clipped by 5 bases and J by 3 bases, with 20 bases between them. CDR1 and CDR2 (germline): SGHTA, FQGNSA. Here the CDR3 reads CASSTWGPGQNYNEQFF. The CDR3 DNA sequence: TGTGCCAGCAGCACCTGGGGGCCCGGACAGAACTACAATGAGCAGTTCTTC. The full variable domain, completed using reference TRBV7-2 and TRBJ2-1, is GAGVSQSPSNKVTEKGKDVELRCDPISGHTALYWYRQSLGQGLEFLIYFQGNSAPDKSGLPSDRFSAERTGGSVSTLTIQRTQQEDSAVYLCASSTWGPGQNYNEQFFGPGTRLTVL.

Concerning this clonotype itself: A much larger clone lies a single base off, so this may be a read error. The chain links TRBV11-2 to TRBJ1-1; TRBD1 might be the D (5 bases). The germline gives CDR1 SGHAT, CDR2 FQNNGV. The CDR3 consists of 13 residues. In DNA, the CDR3 is TGTGCCAGCAGCTTAACCCAGGGCGCTGAAACTTTCTTT. Amino acid sequence: CASSLTQGAETFF.

This clonotype was counted many times. The CDR3 region has the DNA TGTGCCAGCAGCTTAAGGGGCATCTCTGGAAACACCATATATTTT. It codes for CASSLRGISGNTIYF. V usage is TRBV11-2 and J usage is TRBJ1-3; possible D gene TRBD1, 5 bases. In germline, CDR1 is SGHAT, CDR2 FQNNGV. With 2 bases removed from V and 0 bases from J, the gap between germline ends came to 8 bases. This CDR3 contains 15 residues.

Worth noting for this clonotype: This likely traces to a read error, being one base from a far larger clone. The V call is TRBV2, the J call TRBJ1-1; D is possibly TRBD1 (5 bases). Trimming removed 7 bases at V and 3 bases at J, with 12 bases between. Germline CDR1 and CDR2: SNHLY and FYNNEI. The CDR3 is made up of 13 amino acids. DNA of the CDR3: TGTGCCAGCACTTCGGGACTGGACACTGAAGCTTTCTTT. This gives the protein CASTSGLDTEAFF.

With respect to this clonotype: A single base separates this from a much larger clone, so it may be a read error. The rearrangement joins TRBV3-1 to TRBJ1-6; no definite D call. The CDR3 is 13 amino acids. The germline CDR1 and CDR2 sequences are LGHDT and YNNKEL (reference sequence). This CDR3 reads CARSQETRSPLHF. CDR3 bases: TGTGCCCGCAGCCAAGAAACGCGTTCACCCCTCCACTTT.

This clonotype appeared a few times. The chain carries TRBV28 and TRBJ2-2; 7 positions match TRBD1. The V gene end was trimmed by 8 bases and the J gene end by 7 bases; junction bases not matched to a gene: 7. Germline CDR1 reads MDHEN; CDR2 reads SYDVKM. CDR3 size: 13 residues. Written as DNA, the CDR3 is TGTGCCAGCCGCAACAGGGGAAGCGGGGAGCTGTTTTTT. This translates into CASRNRGSGELFF.

The gene calls are TRBV15 and TRBJ1-3; D is possibly TRBD1 (5 bases). Germline V gives CDR1 LNHNV, CDR2 YYDKDF (reference sequence). Trimming shortened V by 4 bases and J by 1 base, and 11 bases separated the two germline ends. This CDR3 has 15 residues. CDR3 nucleotide sequence: TGTGCCACCAGCATTGGGTGGGGGTCTGGAAACACCATATATTTT. This sequence encodes CATSIGWGSGNTIYF.

The chain uses TRBV6-1 and TRBJ1-2, with D possibly matching TRBD1 (5 bases). Germline V gene lookup returns CDR1 MNHNS and CDR2 SASEGT. This CDR3 contains 13 residues. The V end was cut by 3 bases, the J end by 4 bases, with 9 bases between. CDR3 sequence: CASSEAGPYGYTF. CDR3 in DNA: TGTGCCAGCAGTGAGGCGGGGCCCTATGGCTACACCTTC.

In this sample, this clonotype turned up a few times. As DNA, the CDR3 is TGTGCCAGCAGCGTAGAGACCAGGACAGGCCGACTAGCCAAAAACATTCAGTACTTC. Encoded protein: CASSVETRTGRLAKNIQYF. This rearrangement joins TRBV7-3 to TRBJ2-4; 7 nucleotides match TRBD1. The CDR3 extends over 19 amino acids. J was trimmed by 0 bases and V by 5 bases; bases with no gene match: 16. Per germline, CDR1 SGHTA and CDR2 FQGTGA.

This clonotype was seen repeatedly, ten times or more. The gene calls are TRBV6-4 and TRBJ2-7, with TRBD1 as a possible D gene (5 bases). CDR3 length: 14 residues. Germline V gene data show CDR1 as MRHNA and CDR2 as SNTAGT. The V end was cut by 5 bases, the J end by 2 bases, with 13 bases between. CDR3 in DNA: TGTGCCAGCAGTTACAGGACCTCAACCTACGAGCAGTACTTC. Residues: CASSYRTSTYEQYF.

This clonotype was counted ten times or more. V is TRBV20-1 and J is TRBJ2-1, with 10 bases fitting TRBD1. The V segment lost 0 bases and the J segment 3 bases; nucleotides outside the gene matches: 5. The CDR3 has 16 residues. CDR1 DFQATT and CDR2 SNEGSKA come from the germline V gene (reference sequence). The CDR3 is CSARDPRDRGYNEQFF. The CDR3, as DNA: TGCAGTGCTAGAGATCCCCGGGACAGGGGCTACAATGAGCAGTTCTTC.

V gene TRBV20-1 combines with J gene TRBJ2-5; D might be TRBD2 (6 bases). Looked up from germline, CDR1 is DFQATT and CDR2 is SNEGSKA (reference sequence). V lost 6 bases to trimming and J lost 5 bases, with 25 bases between them. This CDR3 spans 16 amino acids. The CDR3 protein is CSAAPMLAQISETQYF. CDR3 bases: TGCAGTGCCGCGCCGATGCTAGCGCAAATTTCGGAGACCCAGTACTTC.

V gene TRBV4-1 combines with J gene TRBJ1-2; 8 bases line up with TRBD1. Germline V gene sequence: CDR1 MGHRA, CDR2 YSYEKL. Trimming removed 4 bases from V and 8 bases from J; junction bases left unmatched: 9. This CDR3 contains 14 residues. Here the CDR3 reads CASSLNQGAEGYTF. The CDR3 coding sequence is TGCGCCAGCAGCCTCAACCAGGGGGCGGAAGGCTACACCTTC.

This clonotype occurred a few times. The rearrangement links TRBV12-3 or TRBV12-4 to TRBJ1-6; D not certain. V shed 1 base and J shed 10 bases, with 11 bases lying between them. The CDR3 sequence is 14 residues long. CDR3 nucleotides: TGTGCCAGCAGTTTAGGGGGTCTTAGGTCACCCCTCCACTTT. It codes for CASSLGGLRSPLHF.

This CDR3 reads CASSPVTGAYEQYF. The CDR3 nucleotides are TGTGCCAGCTCACCCGTGACAGGGGCCTACGAGCAGTACTTC. This chain uses TRBV18 with TRBJ2-7; 8 bases match TRBD1. Germline V gives CDR1 KGHSH, CDR2 LQKENI. Unmatched junction bases numbered 3, after V lost 3 bases and J lost 2 bases. The CDR3 sequence is 14 residues long.